These 25 T cell receptor beta chains were sequenced from one sample in a study of human T cells and chemical hapten exposure. One entry per CDR3 protein, called by TCRdb with MiXCR from the RACE reads. The profile shows tens of thousands of distinct CDR3 sequences, approximately 9.5% of them singletons. Time point reported: patch test 2, 6 weeks after DPC sensitization. Regarding treatment: therapeutic diphenylcyclopropenone sensitization with weekly scalp DPC. The total RNA was obtained from whole blood that was not fractionated. The source material was whole blood, sampled in connection with sensitization to the hapten diphenylcyclopropenone (DPC). These receptors all come from a woman between 25 and 40 years old with alopecia areata. Some clones in this sample may be carry-over from other donors' samples.

The genes are TRBV7-9 and TRBJ2-7; possible D gene TRBD2, 6 bases. The CDR3 consists of 15 residues. V lost 5 bases to trimming and J lost 6 bases, with 20 bases between them. Germline CDR1 is SEHNR and CDR2 is FQNEAQ (reference sequence). In DNA, the CDR3 is TGTGCCAGCAGCCGCATCGGGGAGGTATCACTCGAGCAGTACTTC. As protein: CASSRIGEVSLEQYF.

A few counts support this clonotype. The rearrangement links TRBV9 to TRBJ2-1; D uncertain. CDR1 and CDR2 (germline): SGDLS, YYNGEE. V was trimmed by 5 bases and J by 0 bases, leaving 15 bases between them. The CDR3 sequence is 16 residues long. The CDR3 loop reads CASSRTGRRSYNEQFF. The CDR3 DNA reads TGTGCCAGCAGTCGAACCGGGCGTCGCTCCTACAATGAGCAGTTCTTC. The full variable domain, with the rest looked up from reference TRBV9 and TRBJ2-1, is DSGVTQTPKHLITATGQRVTLRCSPRSGDLSVYWYQQSLDQGLQFLIQYYNGEERAKGNILERFSAQQFPDLHSELNLSSLELGDSALYFCASSRTGRRSYNEQFFGPGTRLTVL.

This clonotype was seen repeatedly, ten times or more. V and J are TRBV6-5 and TRBJ2-1, with D perhaps TRBD2 (6 bases). Trimming cost V 7 bases and J 6 bases, with 16 bases left between them. Germline V gives CDR1 MNHEY, CDR2 SVGAGI. The length of the CDR3 is 14 residues. CDR3 DNA: TGTGCCAGCACTAGCGAGTTCGGAGGCAATGAGCAGTTCTTC. This codes for CASTSEFGGNEQFF.

The chain has TRBV4-1 and TRBJ2-3; possible D gene TRBD2, 6 bases. The V end lost 0 bases, the J end lost 2 bases, and 18 bases lay between the germline ends. Germline CDR1 and CDR2: MGHRA and YSYEKL. The CDR3 is made up of 18 amino acids. The CDR3 coding sequence is TGCGCCAGCAGCCAAGATCTGGTAGCGGAGACATTCACAGATACGCAGTATTTT. Amino acids: CASSQDLVAETFTDTQYF.

This clonotype has just a few counts. The chain joins TRBV20-1 to TRBJ2-7; perhaps TRBD2 as D (5 bases). Per germline, CDR1 DFQATT and CDR2 SNEGSKA (reference sequence). CDR3 size: 14 residues. V was trimmed by 5 bases and J by 2 bases, leaving 16 bases between them. The DNA for the CDR3 is TGCAGTGCTCTTTTCCTGGACGGGACCTACGAGCAGTACTTC. Translated: CSALFLDGTYEQYF.

This clonotype was seen a handful of times. This sequence joins TRBV5-1 and TRBJ2-7, with 8 bases identical to TRBD2. Trimming cost V 4 bases and J 0 bases; bases outside gene matches: 3. The CDR3 is 14 amino acids. Germline CDR1 is SGHRS and CDR2 is YFSETQ. The CDR3 sequence is CASSRGGSSYEQYF. Written as DNA, the CDR3 is TGCGCCAGCAGCCGCGGGGGGAGCTCCTACGAGCAGTACTTC.

This clonotype was counted between two and nine times. The rearrangement links TRBV4-2 to TRBJ2-2, with TRBD2 identical over 11 bases. This CDR3 contains 16 residues. J gave up 4 bases and V 1 base, and 2 bases lay outside the gene matches. CDR1 and CDR2 from the germline V gene are LGHNA and YNFKEQ. The CDR3 here is CASSQALAGGTGELFF. The CDR3 nucleotides are TGTGCCAGCAGCCAAGCGCTAGCGGGGGGCACCGGGGAGCTGTTTTTT.

The V and J genes are TRBV7-2 and TRBJ1-6; tentatively, D is TRBD1 (5 bases). The germline V gene has CDR1 SGHTA and CDR2 FQGNSA. V lost 1 base and J 5 bases, leaving 9 bases between the germline ends. The CDR3 runs to 15 residues. CDR3 DNA: TGTGCCAGCAGCTTAGTGGCAGGGAATAATTCACCCCTCCACTTT. Its protein product is CASSLVAGNNSPLHF.

This chain links TRBV28 with TRBJ1-4, with 8 bases aligning to TRBD1. Germline V CDR1 and CDR2: MDHEN, SYDVKM. V dropped 5 bases and J dropped 0; count of bases not matched to a gene: 5. The CDR3 is 16 amino acids. The CDR3 nucleotides are TGTGCCAGCAGTGGCCCACAGGGGGCAACTAATGAAAAACTGTTTTTT. Protein product: CASSGPQGATNEKLFF.

The chain recombines TRBV12-3 or TRBV12-4 with TRBJ1-1; D gene uncertain. Trimming removed 2 bases from V and 9 bases from J, with 16 bases in between. The CDR3 sequence is 14 residues long. The CDR3 bases are TGTGCCAGCAGTTTAACCGTTGGCGGGGTCCAAGCTTTCTTT. Translation gives CASSLTVGGVQAFF.

This clonotype was counted ten times or more. The CDR3 nucleotides read TGTGCCTGGGGACAGGGGGCGCGTGGAGAGACCCAGTACTTC. This codes for CAWGQGARGETQYF. The V call is TRBV30, the J call TRBJ2-5, with TRBD1 matching over 11 bases. The CDR3 spans 14 residues. Looked up from germline, CDR1 is GTSNPN and CDR2 is SVGIG (reference sequence). After removal of 5 bases from V and 4 bases from J, the junction contained 6 bases not matched to a gene.

The chain employs TRBV5-1 and TRBJ2-5; the D is unclear. Trimming removed 0 bases at V and 4 bases at J, with 7 bases between. This CDR3 comprises 13 residues. The germline gives CDR1 SGHRS, CDR2 YFSETQ. Here the CDR3 reads CASSLGGGETQYF. CDR3 coding DNA: TGCGCCAGCAGCTTGGGCGGTGGAGAGACCCAGTACTTC. Full variable domain (outside the CDR3, taken from reference TRBV5-1 and TRBJ2-5): KAGVTQTPRYLIKTRGQQVTLSCSPISGHRSVSWYQQTPGQGLQFLFEYFSETQRNKGNFPGRFSGRQFSNSRSEMNVSTLELGDSALYLCASSLGGGETQYFGPGTRLLVL.

This clonotype has at least ten counts. The V and J genes are TRBV20-1 and TRBJ1-6; 7 bases match TRBD1. Germline V CDR1 and CDR2: DFQATT, SNEGSKA (reference sequence). This CDR3 region has 15 residues. V lost 0 bases and J lost 6; bases outside the gene matches: 5. The CDR3 DNA reads as TGCAGTGCTAGAGATCGGGACAGCCGTAATTCACCCCTCCACTTT. Translation gives CSARDRDSRNSPLHF.

This clonotype was seen repeatedly, ten times or more. The genes are TRBV7-8 and TRBJ1-2, with 7 bases matching TRBD1. Germline CDR1 is SGHVS and CDR2 is FQNEAQ. Unmatched junction bases numbered 8, after V lost 5 bases and J lost 8 bases. This CDR3 has 13 amino acids. CDR3 region: CASSLTVTGGYTF. The CDR3 DNA sequence: TGTGCCAGCAGCCTTACCGTGACAGGGGGCTACACCTTC.

Ten or more counts support this clonotype. This chain connects TRBV6-2 or TRBV6-3 to TRBJ2-1, with 12 bases fitting TRBD2. Trimming cost V 0 bases and J 9 bases; bases outside gene matches: 3. Germline-derived CDR1 and CDR2 are MNHEY and SVGEGT. The CDR3 contains 15 residues. The CDR3 region has the DNA TGTGCCAGCAGTTACTCTGCTAGCGGGGGGGTTGAGCAGTTCTTC. It encodes CASSYSASGGVEQFF.

This clonotype was detected only a few times. The genes are TRBV28 and TRBJ2-3, with unresolved D. V was trimmed by 7 bases and J by 5 bases, leaving 16 bases between them. The CDR3 has 14 amino acids. Per germline, CDR1 MDHEN and CDR2 SYDVKM. CDR3 protein: CASTRTVRIDTQYF. The CDR3 DNA sequence: TGTGCCAGCACCAGGACCGTGCGGATAGATACGCAGTATTTT.

This clonotype has ten or more counts. This chain uses TRBV9 with TRBJ1-2; D unresolved. V lost 0 bases to trimming and J lost 4 bases, with 7 bases between them. Germline V gene sequence: CDR1 SGDLS, CDR2 YYNGEE. The CDR3 length is 13 residues. The CDR3, as DNA: TGTGCCAGCAGCGTAGATGGTTTCTATGGCTACACCTTC. Its translation is CASSVDGFYGYTF. Drawing the rest from reference TRBV9 and TRBJ1-2, the complete variable domain is DSGVTQTPKHLITATGQRVTLRCSPRSGDLSVYWYQQSLDQGLQFLIQYYNGEERAKGNILERFSAQQFPDLHSELNLSSLELGDSALYFCASSVDGFYGYTFGSGTRLTVV.

This clonotype was seen ten or more times. The chain uses TRBV20-1 and TRBJ1-3; D ambiguous. This CDR3 has 14 residues. V dropped 4 bases and J dropped 0 bases, with 10 bases sitting between them. Germline loops: CDR1 DFQATT, CDR2 SNEGSKA (reference sequence). CDR3 sequence reads: CSAMDVLSGNTIYF. CDR3 bases: TGCAGTGCTATGGACGTTCTCTCTGGAAACACCATATATTTT.

This clonotype has just a few counts. The V call is TRBV29-1, the J call TRBJ2-1; no clear D gene. V lost 3 bases and J lost 3, with 12 bases in between. Per germline, CDR1 SQVTM and CDR2 ANQGSEA. The CDR3 contains 14 residues. The CDR3 region is CSVELAQSYNEQFF. In DNA form, the CDR3 reads TGCAGCGTTGAGTTAGCACAGAGCTACAATGAGCAGTTCTTC.

This clonotype was seen many times. The DNA for the CDR3 is TGTGCCAGCAGTTACTCGAGAGGGAACTATTCACCCCTCCACTTT. As protein: CASSYSRGNYSPLHF. V usage is TRBV6-2 or TRBV6-3 and J usage is TRBJ1-6; D call uncertain. CDR1 MNHEY and CDR2 SVGEGT come from the germline V gene. The V gene lost 0 bases and the J gene lost 8 bases, with 11 bases spanning the gap. CDR3 length: 15 amino acids.

This clonotype appeared many times. The rearrangement uses TRBV7-2 and TRBJ1-6; a weak D match, TRBD1 (5 bases). Trimming removed 3 bases at V and 13 bases at J, with 16 bases between. In germline, CDR1 is SGHTA, CDR2 FQGNSA. The CDR3 spans 14 residues. CDR3 sequence reads: CASSFRDGFSPLHF. CDR3 nucleotides: TGTGCCAGCAGCTTTCGGGACGGGTTTTCGCCCCTCCACTTT.

This clonotype was recorded at least ten times. The V call is TRBV10-3, the J call TRBJ2-7, with unresolved D. Trimming removed 5 bases from V and 2 bases from J, with 16 bases in between. Germline assignment: CDR1 ENHRY and CDR2 SYGVKD. There are 15 residues in the CDR3. The CDR3 sequence is CAISFSPDGPYEQYF. DNA of the CDR3: TGTGCCATCAGTTTTTCCCCGGACGGCCCCTACGAGCAGTACTTC.

In this sample, this clonotype turned up many times. This sequence joins TRBV6-6 and TRBJ2-1; 8 bases fit TRBD2. This CDR3 comprises 14 residues. From germline, CDR1 is MNHNY and CDR2 SVGAGI (reference sequence). With V trimmed by 10 bases and J by 7 bases, 12 bases remained unmatched. The CDR3 reads CATNAGGVYNEQFF. Written as DNA, the CDR3 is TGTGCCACTAATGCGGGGGGTGTTTATAATGAGCAGTTCTTC.

This clonotype was seen more than once but under ten times. This chain links TRBV7-6 with TRBJ1-4; D call uncertain. Germline CDR1 reads SGHVS; CDR2 reads FNYEAQ. V was pared by 6 bases and J by 8 bases, with 19 bases between. This CDR3 is built from 15 residues. In DNA form, the CDR3 reads TGTGCCAGCAGTCGAGCGCCCACCATGGGGGAAAAACTGTTTTTT. Translating gives CASSRAPTMGEKLFF.

In this sample, this clonotype turned up a few times. The chain is built from TRBV20-1 and TRBJ1-2; D unclear. The germline V gene encodes CDR1 DFQATT and CDR2 SNEGSKA (reference sequence). The CDR3 contains 14 residues. V lost 3 bases, J lost 4 bases, and 15 bases lay in between. The CDR3 here is CSARDLAGFYGYTF. In nucleotides, the CDR3 is TGCAGTGCTAGGGATCTTGCAGGCTTCTATGGCTACACCTTC.